This T cell receptor beta chain stems from a study of tumor and adjacent non-tumor tissue in lung cancer. Notes on this clonotype: This CDR3 fails to terminate in the conserved phenylalanine or tryptophan, so it likely reflects a read error.

TCRbeta libraries were built with three rounds of nested PCR, modified from ARM-PCR. One entry per CDR3 protein, called by TCRdb with MiXCR from the multiplex PCR reads. Among 76,000 or so distinct CDR3 sequences, around 70% were seen once, and the ten largest hold roughly 12%. CDR1 and CDR2 (germline): SQVTM, ANQGSEA. CDR3 size: 12 residues. RNA was extracted from bulk tissue without any cell sorting. Input material: lung tumor tissue. The chain recombines TRBV29-1 with TRBJ1-1, with D hard to call. The TCR was taken from a woman aged 65 to 85 with non-small cell lung cancer. DNA of the CDR3: TGCAGCCTTGATCCAGGGAACACTGAAGCTTTCTGT. This codes for CSLDPGNTEAFC.